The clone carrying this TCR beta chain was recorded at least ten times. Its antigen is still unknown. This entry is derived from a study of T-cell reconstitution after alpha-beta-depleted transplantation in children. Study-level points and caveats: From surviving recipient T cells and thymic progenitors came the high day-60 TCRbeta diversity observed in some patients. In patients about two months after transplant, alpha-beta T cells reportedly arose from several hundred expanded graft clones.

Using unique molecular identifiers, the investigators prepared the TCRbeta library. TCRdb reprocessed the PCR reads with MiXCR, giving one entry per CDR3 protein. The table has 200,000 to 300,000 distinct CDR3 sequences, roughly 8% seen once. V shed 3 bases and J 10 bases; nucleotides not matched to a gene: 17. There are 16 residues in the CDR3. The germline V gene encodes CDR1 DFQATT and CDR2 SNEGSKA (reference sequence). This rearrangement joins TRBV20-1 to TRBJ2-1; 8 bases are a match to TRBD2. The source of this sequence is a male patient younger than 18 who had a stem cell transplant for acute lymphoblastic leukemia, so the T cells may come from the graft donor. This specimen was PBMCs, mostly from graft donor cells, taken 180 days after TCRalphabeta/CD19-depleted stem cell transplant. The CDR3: CSASEPQTGGPGEQFF. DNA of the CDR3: TGCAGTGCTAGTGAGCCCCAAACGGGGGGGCCAGGGGAGCAGTTCTTC.